The clone carrying this TCR beta chain was seen many times. Its antigen is unidentified. This CDR3 spans 11 amino acids. Germline V gene sequence: CDR1 KGHDR, CDR2 SFDVKD. The V end lost 4 bases, the J end lost 4 bases, and 1 base lay between the germline ends. The sample originates from a study of T cells after yellow fever vaccination. Study information: With SMART-Seq v4 Ultra Low Input, the fractions containing low cell numbers were prepared.

Study-level findings and limits: Among primary-vaccination clones, most reappeared after the booster, at almost 98% for CD4 and about 90% for CD8.

Synthesis of TCR cDNA relied on 5'RACE template switching, which attached a universal primer site and UMIs. One entry per CDR3 protein, called by TCRdb with MiXCR from the 5' RACE reads. The data show 230,000 or so distinct CDR3 sequences, less than 7.5% seen once. The sequences come from CD4+ T cells sorted from PBMCs, collected on the day of the yellow fever booster vaccination. The origin of this receptor is a man aged 30 to 45 who received the YFV17D yellow fever vaccine. The chain links TRBV24-1 to TRBJ2-1, with D hard to call. Here the CDR3 reads CATSEYNEQFF. In DNA form, the CDR3 reads TGTGCCACCAGTGAGTACAATGAGCAGTTCTTC.